What follows describes a single TCR beta chain. The data were taken from a study of OX40 agonist ivuxolimab in advanced cancers. Clones were sequenced by immunoSEQ multiplex PCR, and TCRdb holds only the in-frame ones, with some missing. The sample contains 50,000 to 70,000 clones, more than 85% of which appear only once. The sequences come from CD4+ or CD8+ T cells sorted from blood, collected in a trial of the OX40 agonist ivuxolimab. The receptor was isolated from an adult with an advanced solid tumor such as melanoma, head and neck, liver or kidney cancer.

The CDR3 is CASMAIMGGTPQHF. CDR3 coding DNA: TGTGCCAGTATGGCCATCATGGGCGGTACGCCCCAGCATTTT. This chain links TRBV19 with TRBJ1-5; D call uncertain. Germline V gene data show CDR1 as LNHDA and CDR2 as SQIVND (reference sequence). The CDR3 has 14 residues. Trimming took off 7 bases at V and 9 bases at J, with 19 bases between the two ends. Variable domain in full (rest from reference TRBV19 and TRBJ1-5): DGGITQSPKYLFRKEGQNVTLSCEQNLNHDAMYWYRQDPGQGLRLIYYSQIVNDFQKGDIAEGYSVSREKKESFPLTVTSAQKNPTAFYLCASMAIMGGTPQHFGDGTRLSIL.